This T cell receptor (beta chain) came from a study of T cell responses to AZD1222 COVID-19 vaccine. Study outcomes and limitations: Donors were largely white British and mainly female; clonal diversity was possibly underestimated. Of spike-specific TCRs, nearly half reportedly target regions left unmutated in variants. Only five or six AZD1222 recipients were seropositive at baseline.

Profiling relied on immunoSEQ multiplex PCR, and the TCRdb table lists in-frame clones only, not all of them. The data show approximately 150,000 clones, approximately 90% seen once. Only a few counts were recorded for this clone. The antigen is undetermined. The study pooled second doses at about 4 or about 12 weeks. CDR3 length: 15 amino acids. The V and J ends lost 0 bases and 2 bases respectively, with 11 bases between them. CDR1 and CDR2 from the germline V gene are SGHRS and YFSETQ. Sequenced material: peripheral blood, taken 28 days after the second AZD1222 dose. The origin of this receptor is an adult who received the AZD1222 COVID-19 vaccine. This chain links TRBV5-1 with TRBJ1-1; D is undetermined. DNA for the CDR3: TGCGCCAGCAGCTTGGGTACGGGTCTAAACACTGAAGCTTTCTTT. Encoded protein: CASSLGTGLNTEAFF.